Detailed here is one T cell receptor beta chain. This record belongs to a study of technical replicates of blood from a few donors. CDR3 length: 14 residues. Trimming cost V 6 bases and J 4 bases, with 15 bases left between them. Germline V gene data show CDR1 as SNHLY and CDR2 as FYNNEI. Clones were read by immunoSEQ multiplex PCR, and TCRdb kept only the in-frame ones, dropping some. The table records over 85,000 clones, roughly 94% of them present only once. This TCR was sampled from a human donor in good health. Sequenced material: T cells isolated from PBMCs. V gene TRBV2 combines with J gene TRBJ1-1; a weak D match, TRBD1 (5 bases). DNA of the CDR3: TGTGCCAGCAGCCTGAGCGGCGGGGGCACTGAAGCTTTCTTT. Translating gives CASSLSGGGTEAFF.